This TCR beta chain was recorded in a study of naive and memory T cell subsets. Study results and caveats: Activation and differentiation may alter RNA-based TCR counts.

Two oligonucleotides, mixed equimolar, formed the beta constant-region primer covering TRBC1 and TRBC2. Nested alpha and beta constant-region primers with the SP2 primer drove four PCR rounds on ligated cDNA. TCRdb recomputed calls from the UMI-ligation and nested PCR reads with MiXCR, one row per CDR3 protein. The profile covers 95,000 to 150,000 distinct CDR3 sequences, with 36% appearing a single time and around 0.92% taken by the ten largest. The J segment lost 2 bases and the V segment lost 6 bases, leaving 6 bases of the junction unmatched. Looked up from germline, CDR1 is MNHEY and CDR2 is SVGEGT. This CDR3 has 15 residues. Sequential positive selection took CD4 T cells first, then CD8 T cells. Four subsets defined by CD45RA and CD27 were sorted after CD3, CD4, CD8 and live/dead staining. Turning to this clonotype: As yet, its antigen is unknown.

The sample was central memory CD4+ T cells from blood. The sequence came from a human donor in good health. This sequence joins TRBV6-2 or TRBV6-3 and TRBJ2-1; the match to TRBD2 covers 8 bases. This CDR3 is CASRRSGSTYNEQFF. DNA for the CDR3: TGTGCCAGCAGGAGAAGCGGGAGTACCTACAATGAGCAGTTCTTC.